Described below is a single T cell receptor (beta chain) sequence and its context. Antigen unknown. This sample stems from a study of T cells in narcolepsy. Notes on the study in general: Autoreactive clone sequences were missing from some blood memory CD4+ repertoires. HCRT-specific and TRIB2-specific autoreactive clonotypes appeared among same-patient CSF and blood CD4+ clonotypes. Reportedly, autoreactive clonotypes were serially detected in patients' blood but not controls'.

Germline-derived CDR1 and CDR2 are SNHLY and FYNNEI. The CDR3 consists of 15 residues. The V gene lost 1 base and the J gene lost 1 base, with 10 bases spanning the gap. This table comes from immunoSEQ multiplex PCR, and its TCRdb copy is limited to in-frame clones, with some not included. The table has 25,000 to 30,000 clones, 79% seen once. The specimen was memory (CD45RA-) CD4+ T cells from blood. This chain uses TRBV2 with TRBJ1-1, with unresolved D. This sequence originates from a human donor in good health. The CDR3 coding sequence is TGTGCCAGCAGTGAAGGTCTTTTTGAGAACACTGAAGCTTTCTTT. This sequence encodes CASSEGLFENTEAFF. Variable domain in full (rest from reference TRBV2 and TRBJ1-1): EPEVTQTPSHQVTQMGQEVILRCVPISNHLYFYWYRQILGQKVEFLVSFYNNEISEKSEIFDDQFSVERPDGSNFTLKIRSTKLEDSAMYFCASSEGLFENTEAFFGQGTRLTVV.